This T cell receptor beta chain was obtained from a study of blood T cell repertoires in COVID-19. Using immunoSEQ multiplex PCR, the repertoire was profiled, and TCRdb retains in-frame clones only, with some absent. The sample lists some 300,000 clones, approximately 89% occurring once. Germline CDR1 is GTSNPN and CDR2 is SVGIG (reference sequence). The V end lost 3 bases, the J end lost 5 bases, and 11 bases lay between the germline ends. The CDR3 contains 14 residues. The chain is built from TRBV30 and TRBJ1-6; tentative D call: TRBD1 (6 bases). Sequencing used PBMCs or T cells enriched from blood (not recorded which). The clonotype was recovered from a woman aged 50 to 60 who had been exposed to COVID-19. As DNA, the CDR3 is TGTGCCTGGAGCTCCGGGACAAATAATTCACCCCTCCACTTT. Translation: CAWSSGTNNSPLHF.